This is a list of T cell receptor beta chains from one sample in a study of cytomegalovirus exposure and HLA in healthy donors. The method was immunoSEQ multiplex PCR; TCRdb's version includes in-frame clones alone and lacks a portion of them. The table includes approximately 140,000 clones, approximately 82% detected once. The sequenced sample was PBMCs. Source of these receptors: a woman aged 40 to 55 in good health and CMV-seronegative. Both conserved end residues are part of each CDR3. A D gene is named only where the DNA matches it firmly.

TRBJ2-7 NA TRBV2 TGTGCCAGCAGTGAGGATAGACTCAGATACGAGCAGTACTTC CASSEDRLRYEQYF
TRBJ2-3 NA TRBV7-9 TGTGCCAGCAGCTCGGGGATGAAGGTAGATACGCAGTATTTT CASSSGMKVDTQYF
TRBJ1-5 NA TRBV11-3 TGTGCCAGCAGCTTAGAAGCAAATCAGCCCCAGCATTTT CASSLEANQPQHF
TRBJ1-4 NA TRBV7-2 TGTGCCAGCAGCTTAGGGGGCCAGGGTGATGAAAAACTGTTTTTT CASSLGGQGDEKLFF
TRBJ2-1 NA TRBV5-1 TGCGCCAGCAGCTTGGCAGCGCCCTCCTACAATGAGCAGTTCTTC CASSLAAPSYNEQFF
TRBJ2-6 NA TRBV4-3 TGCGCCAGCAGCCAAGACGGACAGACATCTGGGGCCAACGTCCTGACTTTC CASSQDGQTSGANVLTF
TRBJ1-2 TRBD1 TRBV27 TGTGCCAGCAGTGCCGACAGGGGAGCGAACTATGGCTACACCTTC CASSADRGANYGYTF
TRBJ2-7 TRBD2 TRBV7-6 TGTGCCAGCAGCGGGGGAGCGGGAGTTACCTACGAGCAGTACTTC CASSGGAGVTYEQYF
TRBJ1-1 NA TRBV7-9 TGTTCCAGCAGCTTCGGTGACACTGAAGCTTTCTTT CSSSFGDTEAFF
TRBJ1-2 NA TRBV9 TGTGCCAGCAGCGACCAGAGAGGGTTGAACTATGGCTACACCTTC CASSDQRGLNYGYTF